These 28 T cell receptor beta chains came from one sample sequenced in a study of cytomegalovirus exposure and HLA in healthy donors. Libraries were prepared by immunoSEQ multiplex PCR; TCRdb keeps only in-frame clonotypes and omits some of them. Among 110,000 to 150,000 clones listed, 90% were seen once. The sample was PBMCs. The receptor source for this set is a woman aged 25 to 45 in good health and CMV-seropositive.

This clone was observed once. DNA of the CDR3: TGCGCCAGCAGCTTGGTTCCGAGACAGGGTCAAGAGACCCAGTACTTC. Translation: CASSLVPRQGQETQYF. The rearrangement joins TRBV5-1 to TRBJ2-5, with 7 nucleotides matching TRBD1. The germline CDR1 and CDR2 sequences are SGHRS and YFSETQ. J gave up 2 bases and V 0 bases, and 7 bases lay outside the gene matches. The CDR3 loop spans 16 amino acids.

This chain links TRBV7-6 with TRBJ2-7, with 7 bases identical to TRBD1. V shed 1 base and J 2 bases; nucleotides not matched to a gene: 2. This CDR3 is built from 14 residues. The germline gives CDR1 SGHVS, CDR2 FNYEAQ. The CDR3 DNA sequence: TGTGCCAGCAGCTTAGGGACAGGAACCTACGAGCAGTACTTC. Its protein is CASSLGTGTYEQYF.

The V and J genes are TRBV19 and TRBJ2-3, with 10 positions matching TRBD1. Germline V CDR1 and CDR2: LNHDA, SQIVND (reference sequence). Unmatched junction bases numbered 4, after V lost 5 bases and J lost 5 bases. The CDR3 contains 14 residues. The CDR3 DNA sequence: TGTGCCAGTAGTGTATGGGACAGGGGAGATACGCAGTATTTT. Translated, it gives CASSVWDRGDTQYF.

The chain links TRBV6-5 to TRBJ1-4; the D gene is possibly TRBD1 (5 bases). CDR1 MNHEY and CDR2 SVGAGI come from the germline V gene. CDR3 length: 15 amino acids. Trimming shortened V by 7 bases and J by 2 bases, and 14 bases separated the two germline ends. CDR3 protein: CASTLTGGTNEKLFF. Written as DNA, the CDR3 is TGTGCCAGCACCCTAACAGGAGGGACTAATGAAAAACTGTTTTTT.

The gene calls are TRBV2 and TRBJ2-5; D is unclear. The CDR3 length is 16 residues. From germline, CDR1 is SNHLY and CDR2 FYNNEI. Trimming stripped 5 bases from V and 0 bases from J, with 16 bases between. CDR3 loop: CASSPSTPLYQETQYF. CDR3 nucleotide sequence: TGTGCCAGCAGTCCCTCGACACCACTGTACCAAGAGACCCAGTACTTC.

This clone was picked up one time. The chain carries TRBV2 and TRBJ2-3; 10 nucleotides align to TRBD1. CDR1 and CDR2 from the germline V gene are SNHLY and FYNNEI. With 3 bases clipped from V and 0 bases from J, the junction kept 3 bases outside the gene matches. The length of the CDR3 is 16 residues. The CDR3 DNA reads as TGTGCCAGCAGTGAGGGACAGGGGTTTAGCACAGATACGCAGTATTTT. The encoded protein is CASSEGQGFSTDTQYF.

This CDR3 is CASSARGRGTNYGYTF. CDR3 coding DNA: TGTGCCAGCAGCGCCCGAGGTCGGGGGACTAACTATGGCTACACCTTC. The V call is TRBV9, the J call TRBJ1-2, with D possibly being TRBD1 (5 bases). CDR3 length: 16 residues. V lost 3 bases and J lost 0, with 15 bases in between. Germline loops: CDR1 SGDLS, CDR2 YYNGEE.

This chain's CDR3 is CASSLRQGSAETQYF. In nucleotides, the CDR3 is TGTGCCAGCAGCCTCCGACAGGGATCGGCAGAGACCCAGTACTTC. The V and J genes are TRBV5-4 and TRBJ2-5, with 7 bases that match TRBD1. CDR1 and CDR2 (germline): SGHNT, YYREEE (reference sequence). Trimming took 4 bases from V and 4 from J; bases not matched to a gene: 10. There are 15 residues in the CDR3.

This clone was seen once. J is TRBJ2-4 and V is TRBV13, with D possibly TRBD2 on 6 matching bases. V lost 0 bases to trimming and J lost 0 bases, with 9 bases between them. The germline V gene has CDR1 PRHDT and CDR2 FYEKMQ (reference sequence). The CDR3 runs to 16 residues. The CDR3 is CASSLGTGGAKNIQYF. The CDR3 DNA reads TGTGCCAGCAGCTTAGGCACCGGGGGAGCCAAAAACATTCAGTACTTC.

The V gene is TRBV2, the J gene TRBJ2-5; tentatively, D is TRBD2 (5 bases). The CDR3 has 11 residues. V lost 6 bases to trimming and J lost 7 bases, with 9 bases between them. CDR1 and CDR2 from the germline V gene are SNHLY and FYNNEI. Here the CDR3 reads CASRTGGTQYF. CDR3 DNA: TGTGCCAGCAGGACCGGAGGGACCCAGTACTTC.

This sequence joins TRBV6-6 and TRBJ1-2, with a tentative D call TRBD1 (5 bases). Germline loops: CDR1 MNHNY, CDR2 SVGAGI (reference sequence). CDR3 size: 12 residues. V was trimmed by 8 bases and J by 7 bases, leaving 14 bases between them. The CDR3 loop is CASEGASGGYTF. For the CDR3, the DNA is TGTGCCAGCGAAGGGGCTTCGGGTGGCTACACCTTC.

The rearrangement joins TRBV28 to TRBJ1-5, with TRBD1 as a possible D gene (6 bases). Per germline, CDR1 MDHEN and CDR2 SYDVKM. CDR3 size: 16 residues. The germline V and J ends were trimmed by 0 bases and 1 base, with 10 bases remaining between them. This chain's CDR3 is CASSLWGRGSNQPQHF. The CDR3 DNA sequence: TGTGCCAGCAGTTTATGGGGCAGGGGAAGCAATCAGCCCCAGCATTTT.

This clone was counted only a few times. This chain connects TRBV11-2 to TRBJ1-2, with a tentative D call TRBD1 (6 bases). The CDR3 sequence is 11 residues long. Germline values: CDR1 SGHAT, CDR2 FQNNGV. Trimming cost V 11 bases and J 8 bases, with 15 bases left between them. The CDR3 protein is CACRRGEGYTF. CDR3 coding DNA: TGTGCCTGCCGCAGGGGCGAAGGCTACACCTTC.

This clone was recorded once. This chain uses TRBV27 with TRBJ2-1; tentatively, D is TRBD1 (6 bases). Germline V CDR1 and CDR2: MNHEY, SMNVEV (reference sequence). The V end lost 4 bases, the J end lost 6 bases, and 22 bases lay between the germline ends. The CDR3 loop spans 17 amino acids. This CDR3 is CASSSRLGIGGLNEQFF. CDR3 DNA sequence: TGTGCCAGCAGTTCTCGTCTAGGTATTGGGGGCCTCAATGAGCAGTTCTTC.

The rearrangement links TRBV6-6 to TRBJ2-2; 12 bases fit TRBD2. The CDR3 totals 16 residues. CDR1 and CDR2 (germline): MNHNY, SVGAGI (reference sequence). V gave up 6 bases and J gave up 1 base; unmatched junction bases: 3. The DNA for the CDR3 is TGTGCCAGCAGCCTACTAGCGGGGGGGAACACCGGGGAGCTGTTTTTT. Protein product: CASSLLAGGNTGELFF.

The chain carries TRBV14 and TRBJ2-5; 13 positions agree with TRBD2. The germline V gene has CDR1 SGHDN and CDR2 FVKESK. The CDR3 is 16 residues long. V lost 0 bases, J lost 4 bases, and 2 bases stayed unmatched. The chain's CDR3 is CASSQDRLAGGETQYF. The CDR3 DNA is TGTGCCAGCAGCCAAGATCGACTAGCGGGAGGAGAGACCCAGTACTTC.

This clone was observed a handful of times. This sequence joins TRBV5-1 and TRBJ2-5, with D unclear. V dropped 2 bases and J dropped 2 bases, with 7 bases sitting between them. CDR1 is SGHRS, CDR2 YFSETQ, per germline. The length of the CDR3 is 13 residues. This CDR3 reads CASSLLPQETQYF. CDR3 sequence (DNA): TGCGCCAGCAGCTTACTACCACAAGAGACCCAGTACTTC.

The chain links TRBV25-1 to TRBJ1-1; D gene uncertain. V lost 3 bases to trimming and J lost 1 base, with 9 bases between them. This CDR3 has 14 amino acids. Germline assignment: CDR1 MGHDK and CDR2 SYGVNS. In DNA, the CDR3 is TGTGCCAGCAGTGACAGCGGGCGGAACACTGAAGCTTTCTTT. Encoded protein: CASSDSGRNTEAFF.

This clone showed up just once. The chain recombines TRBV6-5 with TRBJ2-1, with 8 bases aligning to TRBD2. The germline V gene encodes CDR1 MNHEY and CDR2 SVGAGI. V gave up 6 bases and J gave up 1 base; unmatched junction bases: 5. This CDR3 has 15 residues. The CDR3 sequence: CASRPGGASYNEQFF. The CDR3 DNA reads TGTGCCAGCAGGCCGGGGGGGGCTTCCTACAATGAGCAGTTCTTC.

The gene calls are TRBV29-1 and TRBJ1-2; maybe TRBD1 (6 bases). V was clipped by 4 bases and J by 8 bases, with 17 bases between them. Per germline, CDR1 SQVTM and CDR2 ANQGSEA. The CDR3 runs 13 residues. This CDR3 reads CSVGPGHPQGYTF. In DNA, the CDR3 is TGCAGCGTTGGGCCGGGACATCCGCAAGGCTACACCTTC.

This chain joins TRBV5-1 and TRBJ2-2; 8 bases are shared with TRBD1. V was clipped by 5 bases and J by 1 base; unmatched bases: 1. This CDR3 comprises 14 residues. Germline CDR1 and CDR2: SGHRS and YFSETQ. CDR3 region: CASSGTGNTGELFF. In DNA, the CDR3 is TGCGCCAGCAGTGGGACAGGGAACACCGGGGAGCTGTTTTTT.

The chain recombines TRBV28 with TRBJ2-7; D uncertain. Germline CDR1 MDHEN, CDR2 SYDVKM. This CDR3 has 14 amino acids. V was cut by 3 bases and J by 5 bases, with 14 bases left in between. CDR3 DNA: TGTGCCAGCAGTTTCGGCAGGCCCCTTCACGAGCAGTACTTC. Translation: CASSFGRPLHEQYF.

This clone appeared once. The chain combines TRBV11-2 with TRBJ2-7, with 8 bases lining up with TRBD2. Germline lookup yields CDR1 SGHAT and CDR2 FQNNGV. This CDR3 contains 16 residues. Trimming at V came to 1 base and at J to 2 bases, leaving 7 bases not matched to a gene. CDR3 in DNA: TGTGCCAGCAGCTTAGTTACGGGACTAGGGGCCTACGAGCAGTACTTC. Its translation is CASSLVTGLGAYEQYF. Full variable domain (missing parts from reference TRBV11-2 and TRBJ2-7): EAGVAQSPRYKIIEKRQSVAFWCNPISGHATLYWYQQILGQGPKLLIQFQNNGVVDDSQLPKDRFSAERLKGVDSTLKIQPAKLEDSAVYLCASSLVTGLGAYEQYFGPGTRLTVT.

In DNA form, the CDR3 reads TGCGCCAGCAGCTTGGAAGGGGCCGGGGAGCTGTTTTTT. The encoded protein is CASSLEGAGELFF. The genes are TRBV5-1 and TRBJ2-2; a possible D gene is TRBD1 (5 bases). Trimming cost V 0 bases and J 6 bases, with 6 bases left between them. The CDR3 is made up of 13 amino acids. Germline V CDR1 and CDR2: SGHRS, YFSETQ.

The chain joins TRBV5-1 to TRBJ2-3, with 9 nucleotides matching TRBD2. Per germline, CDR1 SGHRS and CDR2 YFSETQ. V was pared by 1 base and J by 6 bases, with 9 bases of the junction left unmatched. The CDR3 runs 16 residues. CDR3 sequence reads: CASSLRQGLAFDTQYF. The CDR3 DNA follows: TGCGCCAGCAGCTTGCGGCAGGGACTAGCCTTTGATACGCAGTATTTT.

V and J are TRBV2 and TRBJ2-1; a possible D gene is TRBD2 (5 bases). With 6 bases removed from V and 0 bases from J, the gap between germline ends came to 15 bases. This CDR3 region has 16 residues. The germline gives CDR1 SNHLY, CDR2 FYNNEI. Written as DNA, the CDR3 is TGTGCCAGCAGGAGACGAGCGGAAAGCTCCTACAATGAGCAGTTCTTC. Amino acid sequence: CASRRRAESSYNEQFF.

This chain connects TRBV5-6 to TRBJ2-1; TRBD2 agrees at 7 bases. With 1 base clipped from V and 9 bases from J, the junction kept 10 bases outside the gene matches. Germline-derived CDR1 and CDR2 are SGHDT and YYEEEE. This CDR3 has 15 amino acids. The CDR3, as DNA: TGTGCCAGCAGCTTGCCCAGCGGGAATCGAGGTGAGCAGTTCTTC. Protein product: CASSLPSGNRGEQFF.

This chain connects TRBV9 to TRBJ2-1; TRBD2 agrees at 14 bases. Germline assignment: CDR1 SGDLS and CDR2 YYNGEE. The CDR3 is 15 amino acids. V lost 0 bases to trimming and J lost 12 bases; unmatched junction nucleotides: 5. The CDR3 reads CASSVETSGGAAQFF. For the CDR3, the DNA is TGTGCCAGCAGCGTAGAGACTAGCGGGGGGGCCGCGCAGTTCTTC.